This TCR beta chain was observed in a study of cytomegalovirus exposure and HLA in healthy donors. Overall study: In an early release, HLA-typed donors contributed some 80 million unique TCR sequences.

About this clone: Antigen: not known.

The PCR made use of 60 Vbeta and 13 Jbeta primers. Profiled with immunoSEQ multiplex PCR; TCRdb holds only in-frame clones, not every one. The table lists 29,000 or so clones, with 0.71% in the top ten. Study findings and constraints: There were some public TCRs occurring in many donors, but most TCR sequences were rare.

The TCR sequence derives from a man aged 25-45 years in good health and CMV-seronegative. The sequencing sample was made of PBMCs.

The CDR3 DNA sequence: TGTGCCATAGGGGCTGTCTATGGCTACACCTTC. Its protein product is CAIGAVYGYTF. This chain joins TRBV21-1 and TRBJ1-2; the table's D call, TRBD1, was not checked against the DNA. TRBV21-1 represents a pseudogene. The CDR3 spans 11 residues.